These 25 T cell receptor beta chains were sequenced from one sample in a study of vaccination and CD4 T cells after COVID-19. No antigen is known for these receptors. Treatment of the sample: approximately nine-day PBMC culture with coronavirus spike peptide pools or control peptides (ViraFEST assay). Once obtained from cultured CD4+ T cells, the DNA was sequenced using the Oncomine TCR Beta short-read assay. TCRdb ran MiXCR on the PCR reads and lists one entry per CDR3 protein. The sample records roughly 23,000 distinct CDR3 sequences, approximately 67% being singletons. Specimen: CD4+ T cells from blood, cultured in vitro, collected after SARS-CoV-2 vaccination. The receptors originated from a human donor who received a COVID-19 vaccine.

The J gene is TRBJ2-7, the V gene TRBV25-1; D is perhaps TRBD2 (7 bases). V lost 2 bases to trimming and J lost 8 bases, with 22 bases between them. The V gene's germline CDR1 is MGHDK and CDR2 SYGVNS. This CDR3 region has 16 residues. The CDR3 loop reads CASSERGRESDFKQYF. CDR3 sequence (DNA): TGTGCCAGCAGTGAACGGGGGCGGGAGAGCGATTTTAAGCAGTACTTC.

This clonotype was picked up one time. The chain couples TRBV27 to TRBJ1-6, with 7 positions matching TRBD1. The ends lost 0 bases at V and 9 bases at J; junction bases unmatched: 5. CDR3 length: 15 residues. Germline V gene data show CDR1 as MNHEY and CDR2 as SMNVEV (reference sequence). CDR3: CASSLSGGIGSPLHF. The CDR3 DNA reads as TGTGCCAGCAGTTTATCAGGGGGCATTGGTTCACCCCTCCACTTT.

The J gene is TRBJ1-5, the V gene TRBV21-1; the table gives TRBD1 as D, unverified against the DNA. TRBV21-1 is a documented pseudogene. The CDR3 is 18 residues long. This chain's CDR3 is CASSSRQGVMKGNQPQHF. The CDR3 nucleotides read TGTGCCAGCAGCTCTCGACAGGGGGTAATGAAAGGCAATCAGCCCCAGCATTTT.

J is TRBJ2-2 and V is TRBV24-1; 9 bases map to TRBD1. Unmatched junction bases numbered 3, after V lost 9 bases and J lost 5 bases. From germline, CDR1 is KGHDR and CDR2 SFDVKD. The CDR3 contains 13 residues. The chain's CDR3 is CATAGQGTGELFF. CDR3 coding DNA: TGTGCCACCGCCGGACAGGGGACCGGGGAGCTGTTTTTT.

The rearrangement joins TRBV19 to TRBJ1-2; D gene ambiguous. The germline V gene encodes CDR1 LNHDA and CDR2 SQIVND (reference sequence). CDR3 length: 10 residues. V gave up 5 bases and J gave up 4 bases, with 2 bases separating them. CDR3 DNA: TGTGCCAGTAGTGCCTATGGCTACACCTTC. It translates to CASSAYGYTF. The full variable domain, rest sourced from reference TRBV19 and TRBJ1-2, is DGGITQSPKYLFRKEGQNVTLSCEQNLNHDAMYWYRQDPGQGLRLIYYSQIVNDFQKGDIAEGYSVSREKKESFPLTVTSAQKNPTAFYLCASSAYGYTFGSGTRLTVV.

The rearrangement joins TRBV18 to TRBJ2-3; no clear D. Germline lookup yields CDR1 KGHSH and CDR2 LQKENI. There are 13 residues in the CDR3. V was clipped by 6 bases and J by 0 bases, with 7 bases between them. CDR3 nucleotide sequence: TGTGCCAGCTCGGCAGTTAGCACAGATACGCAGTATTTT. Its translation is CASSAVSTDTQYF.

This sequence joins TRBV6-1 and TRBJ2-5; D ambiguous. The ends were cut back, 8 bases at V and 9 bases at J, with 13 bases in the middle. Germline loops: CDR1 MNHNS, CDR2 SASEGT. The CDR3 extends over 11 amino acids. CDR3 coding DNA: TGTGCCAGCTCTAGTTATCGGGCCCAGTACTTC. It translates to CASSSYRAQYF.

The rearrangement uses TRBV2 and TRBJ2-1; 9 nucleotides agree with TRBD2. Germline CDR1 SNHLY, CDR2 FYNNEI. The CDR3 has 16 residues. With 5 bases clipped from V and 3 bases from J, the junction kept 8 bases outside the gene matches. Written as DNA, the CDR3 is TGTGCCAGCAGTCTCCAGGGACTAGCATTCTACAATGAGCAGTTCTTC. Its protein product is CASSLQGLAFYNEQFF.

The J gene is TRBJ1-2, the V gene TRBV6-1; 9 nucleotides agree with TRBD1. CDR1 is MNHNS, CDR2 SASEGT, per germline. After removal of 5 bases from V and 0 bases from J, the junction contained 10 bases not matched to a gene. The CDR3 has 17 residues. CDR3 in amino acids: CASSLIGQGRSNYGYTF. In DNA form, the CDR3 reads TGTGCCAGCAGTCTTATCGGACAGGGGAGATCTAACTATGGCTACACCTTC.

The chain is built from TRBV24-1 and TRBJ1-4, with D unclear. Germline V gene data show CDR1 as KGHDR and CDR2 as SFDVKD. Deletions cut 6 bases from V and 5 bases from J, with 9 bases between. The CDR3 runs 13 residues. As DNA, the CDR3 is TGTGCCACCAGTCGGACGGGGAATGAAAAACTGTTTTTT. Protein product: CATSRTGNEKLFF.

The rearrangement uses TRBV11-3 and TRBJ1-1; 7 nucleotides align to TRBD1. V trimming: 5 bases; J trimming: 11 bases; junction bases outside the gene matches: 11. The germline CDR1 and CDR2 sequences are SGHNT and YENEEA. The length of the CDR3 is 13 residues. Here the CDR3 reads CASSGGQLRGAFF. The CDR3 nucleotides read TGTGCCAGCAGCGGGGGACAGCTGCGGGGGGCTTTCTTT.

This clonotype showed up just a few times. The J gene is TRBJ1-5, the V gene TRBV19; D not certain. Germline V gives CDR1 LNHDA, CDR2 SQIVND (reference sequence). With 5 bases removed from V and 5 bases from J, the gap between germline ends came to 13 bases. The CDR3 is 14 amino acids. The CDR3 region is CASSLGGYDQPQHF. As DNA, the CDR3 is TGTGCCAGTAGTCTGGGAGGGTACGATCAGCCCCAGCATTTT. The whole variable domain, remainder taken from reference TRBV19 and TRBJ1-5, is DGGITQSPKYLFRKEGQNVTLSCEQNLNHDAMYWYRQDPGQGLRLIYYSQIVNDFQKGDIAEGYSVSREKKESFPLTVTSAQKNPTAFYLCASSLGGYDQPQHFGDGTRLSIL.

The rearrangement uses TRBV6-1 and TRBJ1-1; 7 bases agree with TRBD1. Germline V gene data show CDR1 as MNHNS and CDR2 as SASEGT. This CDR3 is 13 amino acids long. Trimming took 5 bases from V and 4 from J; bases not matched to a gene: 4. The CDR3: CASSTTGSTEAFF. CDR3 nucleotides: TGTGCCAGCAGTACGACAGGGAGCACTGAAGCTTTCTTT.

The V and J genes are TRBV28 and TRBJ2-5; the match to TRBD2 covers 7 bases. The CDR3 spans 15 residues. Germline CDR1 MDHEN, CDR2 SYDVKM. With V trimmed by 6 bases and J by 4 bases, 11 bases remained unmatched. The CDR3 nucleotides are TGTGCCAGCAGGGGGAGAGCGGGGCGGGGAGAGACCCAGTACTTC. This sequence encodes CASRGRAGRGETQYF.

The chain recombines TRBV6-1 with TRBJ2-3; possible D gene TRBD2, 5 bases. CDR1 MNHNS and CDR2 SASEGT come from the germline V gene. V was clipped by 5 bases and J by 4 bases, with 19 bases between them. The CDR3 has 16 residues. This CDR3 reads CASSLGGNTGADTQYF. CDR3 bases: TGTGCCAGCAGTCTCGGAGGAAATACCGGGGCAGATACGCAGTATTTT.

In this sample, this clonotype turned up a few times. The CDR3, as DNA: TGTGCCAGCAGTTACTCCCTTTGGGGAGAGCAGTTCTTC. Encoded protein: CASSYSLWGEQFF. V usage is TRBV2 and J usage is TRBJ2-1; D call uncertain. The CDR3 consists of 13 residues. CDR1 is SNHLY, CDR2 FYNNEI, per germline. With 5 bases removed from V and 10 bases from J, the gap between germline ends came to 15 bases.

The chain recombines TRBV20-1 with TRBJ2-7; TRBD2 agrees at 8 bases. Germline assignment: CDR1 DFQATT and CDR2 SNEGSKA (reference sequence). With V trimmed by 2 bases and J by 3 bases, 6 bases remained unmatched. The CDR3 totals 14 residues. Written as DNA, the CDR3 is TGCAGTGCTAGACCCGGGGGGGCCGGCTACGAGCAGTACTTC. Its protein product is CSARPGGAGYEQYF.

The chain employs TRBV30 and TRBJ1-1; TRBD1 is a possible D gene (5 bases). The CDR3 length is 12 residues. From germline, CDR1 is GTSNPN and CDR2 SVGIG (reference sequence). Trimming removed 2 bases from V and 11 bases from J, with 15 bases in between. CDR3 protein: CAWSYFSGGAFF. The CDR3 DNA follows: TGTGCCTGGAGTTATTTCTCCGGGGGGGCTTTCTTT.

The chain couples TRBV19 to TRBJ1-1; weak D call: TRBD1 (6 bases). V was clipped by 3 bases and J by 3 bases, with 20 bases between them. CDR1 is LNHDA, CDR2 SQIVND, per germline (reference sequence). The CDR3 spans 17 residues. The CDR3 is CASSMGRRTARYTEAFF. The CDR3, as DNA: TGTGCCAGTAGTATGGGTCGAAGGACAGCCCGGTACACTGAAGCTTTCTTT. The full variable domain, rest sourced from reference TRBV19 and TRBJ1-1, is DGGITQSPKYLFRKEGQNVTLSCEQNLNHDAMYWYRQDPGQGLRLIYYSQIVNDFQKGDIAEGYSVSREKKESFPLTVTSAQKNPTAFYLCASSMGRRTARYTEAFFGQGTRLTVV.

The chain recombines TRBV7-9 with TRBJ2-1, with TRBD2 matching 8 bases. With 5 bases clipped from V and 5 bases from J, the junction kept 11 bases outside the gene matches. CDR1 SEHNR and CDR2 FQNEAQ come from the germline V gene (reference sequence). The CDR3 consists of 16 residues. The CDR3 nucleotides are TGTGCCAGCAGCAGTCTTTTCGCGGGGGGCAACAATGAGCAGTTCTTC. It specifies CASSSLFAGGNNEQFF.

The chain combines TRBV12-3 or TRBV12-4 with TRBJ1-5, with TRBD1 matching over 8 bases. J was trimmed by 1 base and V by 2 bases; bases with no gene match: 1. CDR3 length: 15 residues. CDR3 DNA sequence: TGTGCCAGCAGTTTAAGACAGGGGAGCAATCAGCCCCAGCATTTT. Translating gives CASSLRQGSNQPQHF.

This clonotype was recorded a few times. The rearrangement uses TRBV7-9 and TRBJ1-1; the D gene is possibly TRBD1 (5 bases). V shed 10 bases and J shed 6 bases, with 18 bases lying between them. Germline assignment: CDR1 SEHNR and CDR2 FQNEAQ (reference sequence). This CDR3 comprises 13 residues. CDR3 sequence: CAITGQERAEAFF. The DNA for the CDR3 is TGTGCCATAACGGGGCAGGAAAGGGCTGAAGCTTTCTTT.

This clonotype was detected once. The chain carries TRBV20-1 and TRBJ2-5, with D perhaps TRBD2 (6 bases). CDR1 DFQATT and CDR2 SNEGSKA come from the germline V gene (reference sequence). The CDR3 length is 13 residues. Trimming removed 1 base at V and 7 bases at J, with 13 bases between. The CDR3 here is CSARAGGSGTQYF. The CDR3 nucleotides read TGCAGTGCTAGAGCGGGTGGTAGCGGGACCCAGTACTTC.

This clonotype was detected only a few times. The chain has TRBV6-5 and TRBJ1-1; D is uncertain. Germline loops: CDR1 MNHEY, CDR2 SVGAGI. V gave up 0 bases and J gave up 3 bases, with 8 bases separating them. CDR3 size: 14 residues. CDR3 in DNA: TGTGCCAGCAGTTACTCGAAAAGGGACACTGAAGCTTTCTTT. This codes for CASSYSKRDTEAFF.

This sequence joins TRBV20-1 and TRBJ2-7, with 9 bases fitting TRBD2. Germline V lookup: CDR1 DFQATT, CDR2 SNEGSKA (reference sequence). V shed 6 bases and J 5 bases; nucleotides not matched to a gene: 11. This CDR3 is built from 14 residues. CDR3 nucleotides: TGCAGTGCCTCCCACGGGGAGCGGGGGGACGAGCAGTACTTC. Translation: CSASHGERGDEQYF.